The source of this TCR beta chain is a study of pediatric ulcerative colitis. Study-level results: Ulcerative colitis patients shared more blood-rectal clones than controls. Some T cells in rectal biopsies may come from blood, especially with overt colitis. All ulcerative colitis patients, but no controls, carried two rectal clonotypes.

This CDR3 has 15 amino acids. Germline V gene sequence: CDR1 SGHDT, CDR2 YYEEEE. Deletions cut 2 bases from V and 4 bases from J, with 12 bases between. Turning to this clone: The antigen remains undetermined.

The rectum was sampled with one to two pinch biopsies at colonoscopy. Samples were sequenced at Survey level, maximum 500,000 reads. Here immunoSEQ multiplex PCR was the method, and the copy in TCRdb shows in-frame clones only, minus some. The data show tens of thousands of clones, around 69% seen once. The specimen sequenced was gut tissue. This TCR was recovered from a boy aged 10-17 years with severe ulcerative colitis. This sequence joins TRBV5-6 and TRBJ2-2, with D perhaps TRBD2 (6 bases). The CDR3 is CASSFGGVGTGELFF. DNA for the CDR3: TGTGCCAGCAGCTTTGGCGGGGTTGGCACCGGGGAGCTGTTTTTT.